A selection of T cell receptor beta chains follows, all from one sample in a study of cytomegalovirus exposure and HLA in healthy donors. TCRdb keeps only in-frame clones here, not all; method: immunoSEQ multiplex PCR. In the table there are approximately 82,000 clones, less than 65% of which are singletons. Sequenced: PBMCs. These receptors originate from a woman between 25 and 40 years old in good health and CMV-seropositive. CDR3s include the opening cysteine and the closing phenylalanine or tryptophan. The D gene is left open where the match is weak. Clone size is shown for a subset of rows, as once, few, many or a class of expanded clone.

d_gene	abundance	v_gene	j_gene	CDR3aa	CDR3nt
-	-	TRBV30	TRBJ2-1	CAWSPTPQGNEQFF	TGTGCCTGGAGTCCGACCCCGCAGGGGAATGAGCAGTTCTTC
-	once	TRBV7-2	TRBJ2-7	CASSFPGNYEQYF	TGTGCCAGCAGCTTTCCCGGTAACTACGAGCAGTACTTC
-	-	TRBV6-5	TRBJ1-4	CASSYRRSEKLFF	TGTGCCAGCAGTTACAGGAGGAGTGAAAAACTGTTTTTT
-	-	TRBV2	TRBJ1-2	CASSHGQPHKGGYTF	TGTGCCAGCAGTCATGGACAGCCCCACAAGGGTGGCTACACCTTC
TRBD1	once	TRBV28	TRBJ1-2	CASSLKPPRDRGDGYTF	TGTGCCAGCAGTTTAAAGCCCCCCCGGGACAGGGGGGACGGCTACACCTTC
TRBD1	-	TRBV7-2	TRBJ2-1	CASRSGTGAYNEQFF	TGTGCCAGCAGGTCCGGGACAGGGGCCTACAATGAGCAGTTCTTC
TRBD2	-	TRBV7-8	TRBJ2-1	CASSFSGAYNEQFF	TGTGCCAGCAGCTTTAGCGGGGCCTACAATGAGCAGTTCTTC
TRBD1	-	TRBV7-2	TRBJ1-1	CASSLSQDRGAFF	TGTGCCAGCAGCTTATCACAGGACAGGGGAGCTTTCTTT
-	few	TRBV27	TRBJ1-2	CASRHLRGSGYPF	TGTGCCAGCCGACACTTAAGAGGGAGTGGCTACCCCTTC
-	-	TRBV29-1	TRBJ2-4	CGTEEGNIQYF	TGCGGGACAGAGGAGGGAAACATTCAGTACTTC
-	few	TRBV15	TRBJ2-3	CATSRDPLPDTQYF	TGTGCCACCAGCAGAGATCCCCTCCCAGATACGCAGTATTTT
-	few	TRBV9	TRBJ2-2	CASSVAGWGAGELFF	TGTGCCAGCAGCGTAGCAGGGTGGGGCGCCGGGGAGCTGTTTTTT
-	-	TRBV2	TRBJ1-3	CASRAGEVGGNTIYF	TGTGCCAGCAGGGCAGGGGAAGTGGGCGGAAACACCATATATTTT
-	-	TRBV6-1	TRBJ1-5	CASKDGNQPQHF	TGTGCCAGCAAAGACGGGAATCAGCCCCAGCATTTT
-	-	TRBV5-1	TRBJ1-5	CASSLAAGGNQPQHF	TGCGCCAGCAGCTTGGCCGCGGGGGGCAATCAGCCCCAGCATTTT
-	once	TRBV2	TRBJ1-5	CASSGTAFEPQHF	TGTGCCAGCAGTGGGACAGCCTTTGAGCCCCAGCATTTT
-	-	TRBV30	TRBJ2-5	CASIAGTDYQTQYF	TGTGCCTCAATAGCGGGGACAGACTACCAGACCCAGTACTTC
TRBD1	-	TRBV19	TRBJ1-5	CASSLTGLQPQHF	TGTGCCAGTAGTTTGACAGGGCTTCAGCCCCAGCATTTT
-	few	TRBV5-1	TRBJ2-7	CASSLVVQPYEQYF	TGCGCCAGCAGCTTGGTCGTACAGCCCTACGAGCAGTACTTC
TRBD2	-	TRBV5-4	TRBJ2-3	CASSLASGGTDTQYF	TGTGCCAGCAGCTTGGCTAGCGGGGGCACAGATACGCAGTATTTT
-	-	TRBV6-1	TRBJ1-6	CASRGLSSYNSPLHF	TGTGCCAGCCGAGGACTGAGCTCCTATAATTCACCCCTCCACTTT
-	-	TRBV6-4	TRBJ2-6	CASSDSGAGANVLTF	TGTGCCAGCAGTGACTCAGGGGCTGGGGCCAACGTCCTGACTTTC
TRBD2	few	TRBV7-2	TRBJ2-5	CASSSGLAGGQETQYF	TGTGCCAGCAGCTCAGGACTAGCGGGGGGGCAAGAGACCCAGTACTTC